This T cell receptor beta chain was identified in a study of blood T cell repertoires in COVID-19. Study summary: Acute and convalescent COVID-19 specimens originated in the United States, Italy and Spain. Nucleic acid was either cDNA or gDNA, and it came from T cells, B-cell-depleted T cells, or PBMCs.

One Seattle source followed patients from active infection through their disease course. Per the study methods: Quantification of nucleated cells was approximated via reference gene primer amplification. Clones were read by immunoSEQ multiplex PCR, and TCRdb kept only the in-frame ones, dropping some. V and J calls plus clone size are reproduced from that table; the DNA served to infer D and trimming. The sample contains 150,000 to 200,000 clones, around 79% of which appear only once. This clone was seen only a few times. Germline CDR1 and CDR2: MNHNY and SVGAGI (reference sequence). With V trimmed by 7 bases and J by 5 bases, 16 bases remained unmatched. The CDR3 is 16 residues long.

The specimen was peripheral blood. The rearrangement joins TRBV6-6 to TRBJ2-7; 8 nucleotides line up with TRBD2. The sequence derives from a middle-aged woman with COVID-19, enrolled during active disease. CDR3 in amino acids: CASTGWESGRGHEQYF. CDR3 sequence (DNA): TGTGCCAGCACGGGGTGGGAGAGCGGGAGAGGCCACGAGCAGTACTTC.